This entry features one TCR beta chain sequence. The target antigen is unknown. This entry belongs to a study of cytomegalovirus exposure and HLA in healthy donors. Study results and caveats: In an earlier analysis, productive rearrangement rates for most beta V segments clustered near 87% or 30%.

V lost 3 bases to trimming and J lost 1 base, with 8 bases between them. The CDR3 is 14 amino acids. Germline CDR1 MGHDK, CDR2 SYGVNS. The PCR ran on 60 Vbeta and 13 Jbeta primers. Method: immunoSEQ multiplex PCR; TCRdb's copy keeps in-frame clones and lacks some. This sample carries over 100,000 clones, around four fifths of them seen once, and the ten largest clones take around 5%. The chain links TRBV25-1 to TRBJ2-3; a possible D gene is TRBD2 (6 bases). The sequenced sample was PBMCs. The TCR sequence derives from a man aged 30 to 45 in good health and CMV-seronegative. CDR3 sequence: CASSDGGGTDTQYF. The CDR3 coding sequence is TGTGCCAGCAGTGACGGGGGAGGCACAGATACGCAGTATTTT.